This TCR beta chain stems from a study of blood T cell repertoires in COVID-19. In the study overall: The samples span acute and convalescent COVID-19 from the United States, Italy and Spain.

V lost 0 bases to trimming and J lost 13 bases, with 24 bases between them. The length of the CDR3 is 16 residues. The germline CDR1 and CDR2 sequences are LGHNT and FRNRAP. Sequenced by immunoSEQ multiplex PCR; TCRdb stores in-frame clones only, minus some. The data show about 240,000 clones, around 86% seen once. This chain uses TRBV12-5 with TRBJ2-5; D might be TRBD1 (5 bases). This TCR came from a man in his thirties or forties who had recovered from COVID-19. Sequenced input: peripheral blood. The CDR3 DNA reads as TGTGCTAGTGGTTTGGTACTCTCCAGGGCTGGGAATGAATGGTACTTC. It codes for CASGLVLSRAGNEWYF. Drawing the rest from reference TRBV12-5 and TRBJ2-5, the complete variable domain is DARVTQTPRHKVTEMGQEVTMRCQPILGHNTVFWYRQTMMQGLELLAYFRNRAPLDDSGMPKDRFSAEMPDATLATLKIQPSEPRDSAVYFCASGLVLSRAGNEWYFGPGTRLLVL.